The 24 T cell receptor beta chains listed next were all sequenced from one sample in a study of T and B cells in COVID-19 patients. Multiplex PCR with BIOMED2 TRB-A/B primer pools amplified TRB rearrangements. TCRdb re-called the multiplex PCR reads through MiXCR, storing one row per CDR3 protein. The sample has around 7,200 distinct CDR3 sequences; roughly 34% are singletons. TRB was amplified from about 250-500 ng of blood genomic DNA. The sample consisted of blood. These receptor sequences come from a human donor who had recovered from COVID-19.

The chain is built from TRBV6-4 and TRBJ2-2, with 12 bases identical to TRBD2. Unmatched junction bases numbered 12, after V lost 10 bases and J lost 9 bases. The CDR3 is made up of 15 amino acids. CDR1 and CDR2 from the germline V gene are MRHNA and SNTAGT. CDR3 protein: CAISSLTSGGRELFF. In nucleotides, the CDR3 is TGTGCCATCAGCTCTCTGACTAGCGGGGGCCGGGAGCTGTTTTTT.

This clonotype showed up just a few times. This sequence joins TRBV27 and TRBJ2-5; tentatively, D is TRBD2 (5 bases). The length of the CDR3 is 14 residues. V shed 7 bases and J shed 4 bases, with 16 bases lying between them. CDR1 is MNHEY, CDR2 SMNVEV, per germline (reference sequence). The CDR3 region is CASTLRVGGETQYF. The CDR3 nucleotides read TGTGCCAGCACCCTCCGGGTCGGAGGAGAGACCCAGTACTTC.

CDR3 in DNA: TGTGCCAGCATCCAAGGGGGCGCGAACACCGGGGAGCTGTTTTTT. Translated: CASIQGGANTGELFF. J is TRBJ2-2 and V is TRBV21-1. TRBV21-1 is described as a pseudogene. This CDR3 comprises 15 residues.

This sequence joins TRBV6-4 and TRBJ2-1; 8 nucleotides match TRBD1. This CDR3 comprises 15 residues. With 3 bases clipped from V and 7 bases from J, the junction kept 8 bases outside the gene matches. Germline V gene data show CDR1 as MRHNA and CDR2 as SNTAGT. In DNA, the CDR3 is TGTGCCAGCAGTGAACAGGGGGAGAAGTTTAATGAGCAGTTCTTC. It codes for CASSEQGEKFNEQFF.

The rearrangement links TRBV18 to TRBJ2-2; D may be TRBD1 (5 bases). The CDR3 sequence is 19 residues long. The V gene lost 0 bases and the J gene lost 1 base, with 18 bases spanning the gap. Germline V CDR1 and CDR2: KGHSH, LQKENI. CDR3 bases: TGTGCCAGCTCACCACCGGCCCAAAGACAGATAGTGAACACCGGGGAGCTGTTTTTT. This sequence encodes CASSPPAQRQIVNTGELFF.

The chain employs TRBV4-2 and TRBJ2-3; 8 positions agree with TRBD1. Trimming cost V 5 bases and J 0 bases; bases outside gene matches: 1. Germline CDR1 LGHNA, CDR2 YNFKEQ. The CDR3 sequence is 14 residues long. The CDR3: CASSGQGSTDTQYF. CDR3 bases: TGTGCCAGCAGCGGACAGGGAAGCACAGATACGCAGTATTTT.

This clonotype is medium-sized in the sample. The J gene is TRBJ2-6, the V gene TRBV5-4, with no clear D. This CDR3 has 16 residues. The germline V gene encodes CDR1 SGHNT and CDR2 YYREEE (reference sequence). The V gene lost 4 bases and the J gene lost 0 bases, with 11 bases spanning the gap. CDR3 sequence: CASSPGRISGANVLTF. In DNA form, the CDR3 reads TGTGCCAGCAGCCCCGGACGGATCTCTGGGGCCAACGTCCTGACTTTC.

CDR3 sequence (DNA): TGTGCCAGCAGTCCACGGAGGCTAGCGGGGGGGCGGTCCTACGAGCAGTACTTC. It yields the protein CASSPRRLAGGRSYEQYF. V is TRBV6-5 and J is TRBJ2-7, with 12 bases matching TRBD2. The trim removed 5 bases at V and 1 base at J, leaving 12 bases unmatched. Germline loops: CDR1 MNHEY, CDR2 SVGAGI. The CDR3 runs to 18 residues.

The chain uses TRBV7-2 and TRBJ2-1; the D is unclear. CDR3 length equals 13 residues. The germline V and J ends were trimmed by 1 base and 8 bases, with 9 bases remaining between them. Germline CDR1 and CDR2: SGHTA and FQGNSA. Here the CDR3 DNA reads TGTGCCAGCAGCTTAGTGACGACCCATGAGCAGTTCTTC. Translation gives CASSLVTTHEQFF.

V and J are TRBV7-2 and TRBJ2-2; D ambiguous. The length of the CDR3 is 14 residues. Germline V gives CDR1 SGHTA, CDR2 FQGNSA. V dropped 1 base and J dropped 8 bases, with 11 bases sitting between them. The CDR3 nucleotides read TGTGCCAGCAGCTTAGGGATTAATAGGGGGGAGCTGTTTTTT. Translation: CASSLGINRGELFF.

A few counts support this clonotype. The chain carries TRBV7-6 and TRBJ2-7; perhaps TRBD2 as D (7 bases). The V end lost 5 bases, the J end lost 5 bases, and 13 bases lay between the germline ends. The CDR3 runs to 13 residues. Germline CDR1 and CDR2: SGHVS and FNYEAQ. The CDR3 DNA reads TGTGCCAGCAGCCTAAGGGGGAGGGACGAGCAGTACTTC. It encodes CASSLRGRDEQYF.

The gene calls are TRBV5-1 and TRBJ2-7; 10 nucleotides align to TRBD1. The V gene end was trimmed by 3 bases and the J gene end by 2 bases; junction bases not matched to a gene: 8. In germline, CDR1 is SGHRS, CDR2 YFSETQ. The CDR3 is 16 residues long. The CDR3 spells CASSSLDRGGPYEQYF. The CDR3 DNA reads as TGCGCCAGCAGCTCCTTGGACAGGGGGGGACCCTACGAGCAGTACTTC.

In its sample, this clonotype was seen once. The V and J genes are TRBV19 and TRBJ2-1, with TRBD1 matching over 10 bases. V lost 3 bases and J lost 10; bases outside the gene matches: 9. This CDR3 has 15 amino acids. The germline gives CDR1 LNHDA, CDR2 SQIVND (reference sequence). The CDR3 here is CASSIVGTGANEQFF. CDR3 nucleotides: TGTGCCAGTAGTATCGTAGGGACAGGGGCCAACGAGCAGTTCTTC.

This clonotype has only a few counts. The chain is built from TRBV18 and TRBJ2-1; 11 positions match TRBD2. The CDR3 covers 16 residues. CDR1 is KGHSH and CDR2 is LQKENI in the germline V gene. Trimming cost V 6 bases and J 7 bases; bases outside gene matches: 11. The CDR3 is CASSIIAGGLENEQFF. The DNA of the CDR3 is TGTGCCAGCTCGATCATAGCGGGGGGGCTCGAAAATGAGCAGTTCTTC. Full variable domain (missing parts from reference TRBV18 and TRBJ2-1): NAGVMQNPRHLVRRRGQEARLRCSPMKGHSHVYWYRQLPEEGLKFMVYLQKENIIDESGMPKERFSAEFPKEGPSILRIQQVVRGDSAAYFCASSIIAGGLENEQFFGPGTRLTVL.

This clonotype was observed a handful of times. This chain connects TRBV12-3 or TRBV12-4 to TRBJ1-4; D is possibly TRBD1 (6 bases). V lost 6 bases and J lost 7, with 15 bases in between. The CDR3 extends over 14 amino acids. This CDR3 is CASSGGGPGEKLFF. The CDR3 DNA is TGTGCCAGCAGCGGTGGGGGCCCGGGTGAAAAACTGTTTTTT.

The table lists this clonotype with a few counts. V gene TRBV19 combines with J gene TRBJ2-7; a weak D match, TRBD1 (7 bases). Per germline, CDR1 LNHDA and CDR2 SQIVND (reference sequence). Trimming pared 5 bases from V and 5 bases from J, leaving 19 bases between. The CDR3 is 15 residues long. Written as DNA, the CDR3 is TGTGCCAGTAGTCAATTCGGGGGACAGACAAACGAGCAGTACTTC. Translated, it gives CASSQFGGQTNEQYF. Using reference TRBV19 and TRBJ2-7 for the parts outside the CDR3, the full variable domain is DGGITQSPKYLFRKEGQNVTLSCEQNLNHDAMYWYRQDPGQGLRLIYYSQIVNDFQKGDIAEGYSVSREKKESFPLTVTSAQKNPTAFYLCASSQFGGQTNEQYFGPGTRLTVT.

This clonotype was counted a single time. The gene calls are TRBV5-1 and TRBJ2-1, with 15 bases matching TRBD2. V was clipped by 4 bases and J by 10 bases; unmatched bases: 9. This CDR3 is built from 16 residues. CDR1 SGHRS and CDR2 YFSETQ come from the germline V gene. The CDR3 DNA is TGCGCCAGCAGCCCCTGGACTAGCGGGGGGGCTCGAGAGCAGTTCTTC. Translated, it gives CASSPWTSGGAREQFF. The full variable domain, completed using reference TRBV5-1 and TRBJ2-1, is KAGVTQTPRYLIKTRGQQVTLSCSPISGHRSVSWYQQTPGQGLQFLFEYFSETQRNKGNFPGRFSGRQFSNSRSEMNVSTLELGDSALYLCASSPWTSGGAREQFFGPGTRLTVL.

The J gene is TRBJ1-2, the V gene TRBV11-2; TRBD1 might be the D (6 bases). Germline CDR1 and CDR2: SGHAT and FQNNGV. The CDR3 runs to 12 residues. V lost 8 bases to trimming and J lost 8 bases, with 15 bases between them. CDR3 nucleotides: TGTGCCAGCGGGACATGGGGCAAGGGCTACACCTTC. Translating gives CASGTWGKGYTF.

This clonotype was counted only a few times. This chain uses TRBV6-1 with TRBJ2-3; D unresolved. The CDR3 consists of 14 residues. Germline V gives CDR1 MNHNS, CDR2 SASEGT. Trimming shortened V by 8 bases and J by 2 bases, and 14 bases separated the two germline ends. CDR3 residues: CASRRAGSTDTQYF. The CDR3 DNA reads TGTGCCAGCCGCCGGGCCGGATCCACAGATACGCAGTATTTT.

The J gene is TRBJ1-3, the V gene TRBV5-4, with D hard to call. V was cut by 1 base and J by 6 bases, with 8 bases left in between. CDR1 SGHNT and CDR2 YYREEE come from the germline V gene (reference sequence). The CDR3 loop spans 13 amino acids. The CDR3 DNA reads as TGTGCCAGCAGCTTGACGGAAGAAAACACCATATATTTT. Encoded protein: CASSLTEENTIYF.

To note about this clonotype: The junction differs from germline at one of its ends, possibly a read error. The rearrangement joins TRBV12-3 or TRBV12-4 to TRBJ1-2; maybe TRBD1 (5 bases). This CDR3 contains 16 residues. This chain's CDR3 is CDSSFSFQGRSYGYTF. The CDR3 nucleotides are TGTGACAGCAGTTTTTCGTTTCAGGGCCGGTCCTATGGCTACACCTTC.

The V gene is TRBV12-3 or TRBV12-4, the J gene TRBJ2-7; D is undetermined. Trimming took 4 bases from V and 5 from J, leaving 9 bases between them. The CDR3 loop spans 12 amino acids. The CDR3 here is CASSSIGNEQYF. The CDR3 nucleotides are TGTGCCAGCAGTTCAATAGGTAACGAGCAGTACTTC.

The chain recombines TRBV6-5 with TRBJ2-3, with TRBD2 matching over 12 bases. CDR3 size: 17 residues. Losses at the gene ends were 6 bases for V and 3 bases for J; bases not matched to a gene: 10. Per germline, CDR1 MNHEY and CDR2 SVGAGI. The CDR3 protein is CASRRLAGGPRTDTQYF. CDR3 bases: TGTGCCAGCAGGCGCCTAGCGGGGGGGCCGAGGACAGATACGCAGTATTTT.

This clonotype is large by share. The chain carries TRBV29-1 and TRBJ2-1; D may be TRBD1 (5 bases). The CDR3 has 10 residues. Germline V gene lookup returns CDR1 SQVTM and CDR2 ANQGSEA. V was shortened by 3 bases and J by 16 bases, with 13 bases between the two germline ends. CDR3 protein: CSVDTDISFF. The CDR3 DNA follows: TGCAGCGTTGACACGGACATATCCTTCTTC.